This record looks at one T cell receptor (beta chain) sequence and its context. Authors' analysis steps: Nucleated cell number was recorded as an estimate derived from reference gene primer amplification. Sequencing was performed with immunoSEQ multiplex PCR; in TCRdb, only in-frame clones are kept and a portion is missing. The DNA was the basis for D and trimming; V, J and clone size are from that table. The data show fewer than 130,000 clones, around 82% seen once. V dropped 3 bases and J dropped 3 bases, with 19 bases sitting between them. The CDR3 covers 17 residues. Germline CDR1 SGHNT, CDR2 YYREEE (reference sequence). This sample is part of a study of blood T cell repertoires in COVID-19. At the level of the study: Some COVID-19 samples were acute and others convalescent; all came from the United States, Italy and Spain. PBMCs, B-cell-depleted T cells, or T cells were the source of the cDNA or gDNA that made up the material.

The V and J genes are TRBV5-4 and TRBJ2-1; weak D call: TRBD2 (6 bases). Sequences were obtained from peripheral blood. The receptor's source is a woman in her sixties with acute or convalescent COVID-19. The CDR3 here is CASSSEGPSQVYNEQFF. CDR3 DNA: TGTGCCAGCAGCTCGGAGGGGCCGTCGCAGGTCTACAATGAGCAGTTCTTC.